The rows below give T cell receptor beta chains drawn from one sample of a study of CD8 T cells in Susac syndrome. TCRdb itself ran the immunoSEQ multiplex PCR reads through MiXCR, one entry per CDR3 protein. The profile shows tens of thousands of distinct CDR3 sequences, 85% to 95% of them singletons. Input material: CD8+ T cells from PBMCs. All receptors come from a human donor in good health. CDR3s include the opening cysteine and the closing phenylalanine or tryptophan. A D gene is named only where the DNA matches it firmly. Where a row states a size, it is once, few, many or the class of an expanded clone; other rows omit it.

TRBJ1-2,-,13,-,TRBV24-1,TGTGCCACCAGTGGCAGATCTAAGGATGGCTACACCTTC,CATSGRSKDGYTF
TRBJ1-2,TRBD1,13,-,TRBV7-8,TGTGCCAGCAGCCGTTCAGGACAGGCCCTCTACACCTTC,CASSRSGQALYTF
TRBJ2-5,-,11,few,TRBV27,TGTGCCAGCAGTTTTCGGGAGACCCAGTACTTC,CASSFRETQYF
TRBJ1-5,TRBD1,14,-,TRBV27,TGTGCCAGCAGTCTCGGACAGGGCCGTCGGCCCCAGCATTTT,CASSLGQGRRPQHF
TRBJ2-1,TRBD2,15,-,TRBV14,TGTGCCAGCAGCCTGCTGAGCGGGGGGGCTAGTGAGCAGTTCTTC,CASSLLSGGASEQFF
TRBJ2-4,-,14,-,TRBV13,TGTGCCAGCAGCCCGGGGCCCTCCAAAAACATTCAGTACTTC,CASSPGPSKNIQYF
TRBJ1-1,-,13,-,TRBV9,TGTGCCAGCAGCGTAGCGAGTGCGGGGGAAGCTTTCTTT,CASSVASAGEAFF
TRBJ2-2,-,16,-,TRBV24-1,TGTGCCACCAGTGACCGTGGACAACCTTCCACCGGGGAGCTGTTTTTT,CATSDRGQPSTGELFF
TRBJ1-3,-,15,-,TRBV29-1,TGCAGCGTTCAAACCCGGGAGGACCTAGGAAACACCATATATTTT,CSVQTREDLGNTIYF
TRBJ1-1,-,13,-,TRBV20-1,TGCAGTGCTCGCGCCAGGAGCCTCACTGAAGCTTTCTTT,CSARARSLTEAFF
TRBJ1-5,TRBD1,15,-,TRBV7-2,TGTGCCAGCAGCTCCGACAGGGAGACTAATCAGCCCCAGCATTTT,CASSSDRETNQPQHF
TRBJ2-3,-,14,-,TRBV12-3/TRBV12-4,TGTGCCAGCAGTTTTGTCCAAGGCATGGATACGCAGTATTTT,CASSFVQGMDTQYF
TRBJ2-2,TRBD2,18,-,TRBV7-8,TGTGCCAGCAGCTTAGCGCCGACTAGCGGGAGGGGCACCGGGGAGCTGTTTTTT,CASSLAPTSGRGTGELFF
TRBJ2-4,TRBD1,19,-,TRBV29-1,TGCAGCGTTGAAGTGGTGGGACAGGGGATTTCGGGAGCCAAAAACATTCAGTACTTC,CSVEVVGQGISGAKNIQYF
TRBJ1-2,TRBD1,13,-,TRBV6-5,TGTGCCAGCAGCCTGGACAGGGGCCGGGGCTACACCTTC,CASSLDRGRGYTF
TRBJ2-1,TRBD1,16,-,TRBV7-9,TGTGCCAGCAGCGGCCTACAGGGGAGCTCCTACAATGAGCAGTTCTTC,CASSGLQGSSYNEQFF
TRBJ2-3,-,19,once,TRBV23-1,TGCGCCAGCAGTCAACCCGCCCCCTCAAGCCTAGCTAGCACAGATACGCAGTATTTT,CASSQPAPSSLASTDTQYF
TRBJ2-3,-,14,-,TRBV4-1,TGCGCCAGCAGCCAAGAAGCGCCTTGGGATACGCAGTATTTT,CASSQEAPWDTQYF